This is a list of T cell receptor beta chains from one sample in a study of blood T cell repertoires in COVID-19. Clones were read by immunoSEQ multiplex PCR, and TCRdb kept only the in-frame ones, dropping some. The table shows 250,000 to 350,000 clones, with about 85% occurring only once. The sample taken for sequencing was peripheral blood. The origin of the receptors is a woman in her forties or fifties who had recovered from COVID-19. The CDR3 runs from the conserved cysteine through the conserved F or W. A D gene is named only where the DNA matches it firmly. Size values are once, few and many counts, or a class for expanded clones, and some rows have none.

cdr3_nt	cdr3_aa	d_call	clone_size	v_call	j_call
TGTGCCAGCAGCTTTACCCGGACTAGCTTGATGCATGAGCAGTTCTTC	CASSFTRTSLMHEQFF	TRBD2	NA	TRBV7-9	TRBJ2-1
TGTGCCAGCAGGGACAGGGGATTCGCAGATACGCAGTATTTT	CASRDRGFADTQYF	TRBD1	NA	TRBV6-6	TRBJ2-3
TGTGCCAGCCAAAGGGGGCAAAGTGGCTACACCTTC	CASQRGQSGYTF	TRBD1	once	TRBV6-5	TRBJ1-2
TGCGCCAGCAGCTTGGATGGACAATTGAACACTGAAGCTTTCTTT	CASSLDGQLNTEAFF	NA	NA	TRBV5-1	TRBJ1-1
TGTGCCTGGAGTCCTGGGACAGGGTTGAACTATGGCTACACCTTC	CAWSPGTGLNYGYTF	TRBD1	NA	TRBV30	TRBJ1-2
TGTGCCAGCAGCTTTACATCCCCGACAGTGAGGAATTCACCCCTCCACTTT	CASSFTSPTVRNSPLHF	NA	NA	TRBV5-4	TRBJ1-6
TGTGCCAGCAGCCAAGATCCCCAGGCAGGTCAGCCCCAGCATTTT	CASSQDPQAGQPQHF	NA	NA	TRBV4-2	TRBJ1-5
TGTGCCAGCAGCTCTACTCCGAGCTCCTACAATGAGCAGTTCTTC	CASSSTPSSYNEQFF	NA	NA	TRBV9	TRBJ2-1
TGTGCCAGCAGCGGACTAGCGGGAGGTTCAGATACGCAGTATTTT	CASSGLAGGSDTQYF	TRBD2	NA	TRBV5-6	TRBJ2-3
TGCAGTGCTAGAGTCATCACTGAAGCTTTCTTT	CSARVITEAFF	NA	NA	TRBV20-1	TRBJ1-1
TGTGCCAGCAGTTCCACTAGCGTGGCCGGGGAGCTGTTTTTT	CASSSTSVAGELFF	TRBD2	NA	TRBV28	TRBJ2-2
TGTGCCAGCAGCTTAGGCGGCGAGAATGAGCAGTACTTC	CASSLGGENEQYF	NA	NA	TRBV11-3	TRBJ2-7
TGTGCCAGCAGCTTAGCCTTTCGGAGGGGAGGGGATGAAAAACTGTTTTTT	CASSLAFRRGGDEKLFF	NA	NA	TRBV7-2	TRBJ1-4
TGTGCCAGCAGCTTAGTTACTGGTTCCGGTGAGCAGTTCTTC	CASSLVTGSGEQFF	NA	NA	TRBV11-1	TRBJ2-1
TGTGCCAGCAGGGGCGGGGCTTACCCTAATTCACCCCTCCACTTT	CASRGGAYPNSPLHF	NA	NA	TRBV3-1/TRBV3-2	TRBJ1-6
TGTGCCAGCAGCTTCTCCCGACAAACCCCGGAGTTCTTC	CASSFSRQTPEFF	NA	NA	TRBV11-2	TRBJ2-1
TGTGCCAGCAGTGGACAGGGTGTTATTTCACCCCTCCACTTT	CASSGQGVISPLHF	TRBD1	NA	TRBV7-2	TRBJ1-6
TGCGCCAGCAGCTCGGGGGACTACCGCTTGATTCGGCAGTTCTTC	CASSSGDYRLIRQFF	TRBD2	NA	TRBV5-1	TRBJ2-1
TGTGCCAGCACCAAAAAGGGGGGGAGCTCCTACGAGCAGTACTTC	CASTKKGGSSYEQYF	NA	NA	TRBV21-1	TRBJ2-7
TGTGCCAGCAGCCCCCAAATGTTCCAGGGGAATGCAGATACGCAGTATTTT	CASSPQMFQGNADTQYF	NA	NA	TRBV11-2	TRBJ2-3
TGCGCCAGCCGCCGGCAAGGGAGCTTGGAGACCCAGTACTTC	CASRRQGSLETQYF	NA	NA	TRBV10-2	TRBJ2-5
TGTGCCAGCAGCCCGCTAGTAAGGGGGGGAAGGGCTTTCTTT	CASSPLVRGGRAFF	NA	NA	TRBV7-2	TRBJ1-1
TGTGCCAGCAGCGTAGGTGCAACTGCCACAGATACGCAGTATTTT	CASSVGATATDTQYF	NA	NA	TRBV9	TRBJ2-3
TGTGCCAGCAGCCCCCAGCCCCGACTAGCGGGGCGATACAATGAGCAGTTCTTC	CASSPQPRLAGRYNEQFF	TRBD2	NA	TRBV11-2	TRBJ2-1
TGCGCCAGCAGCCAAGGGGGCAGGGGGTCTGGTGAAGCTTTCTTT	CASSQGGRGSGEAFF	TRBD1	NA	TRBV4-3	TRBJ1-1
TGCGCCAGCTCTCGGGGCGCGGCGGAGGGATACACAGATACGCAGTATTTT	CASSRGAAEGYTDTQYF	NA	NA	TRBV5-1	TRBJ2-3
TGTGCCAGCAGCTTAAAGTGGTCGGGAGATCAGCCCCAGCATTTT	CASSLKWSGDQPQHF	NA	NA	TRBV7-2	TRBJ1-5
TGTGCCAGCAGCTCCCCTGTGCAGGGTCAGTACGAGCAGTACTTC	CASSSPVQGQYEQYF	NA	NA	TRBV13	TRBJ2-7
TGCAGCGTCTCGGGAGGGACGAACACCGGGGAGCTGTTTTTT	CSVSGGTNTGELFF	TRBD2	few	TRBV29-1	TRBJ2-2
TGTGCCTGGAGGAAGACTAGCGGGAGAACAAGAACGGACACCGGGGAGCTGTTTTTT	CAWRKTSGRTRTDTGELFF	TRBD2	NA	TRBV30	TRBJ2-2
TGCAGCGCTGGGGGACAGAACTATGGCTACACCTTC	CSAGGQNYGYTF	TRBD1	NA	TRBV29-1	TRBJ1-2
TGTGCCAGCTGCGCGGGAGGGCCGAGGGAGCAGTACTTC	CASCAGGPREQYF	TRBD2	NA	TRBV18	TRBJ2-7
TGTGCCAGCAGCCGACTAGCGGGAGAGTTCGAGCAGTACTTC	CASSRLAGEFEQYF	TRBD2	NA	TRBV6-2/TRBV6-3	TRBJ2-7
TGTGCCTGGAGCCCGACAGGGGCTGGAAACACCATATATTTT	CAWSPTGAGNTIYF	TRBD1	few	TRBV30	TRBJ1-3
TGTGCCTGGAGCTCGATTGGGCAGGGTGGCTACACCTTC	CAWSSIGQGGYTF	NA	once	TRBV30	TRBJ1-2
TGTGCCAGCTCCAAGGCGGTGCAATGGATCTATGGCTACACCTTC	CASSKAVQWIYGYTF	NA	NA	TRBV3-1/TRBV3-2	TRBJ1-2
TGTGCCAGCAGCCAAGATTTAGTCTTAGGACTAGCGGACGACAATGAGCAGTTCTTC	CASSQDLVLGLADDNEQFF	TRBD2	NA	TRBV3-1/TRBV3-2	TRBJ2-1
TGCGCCAGCAGCCAACTAGCGGAGACCTACAATGAGCAGTTCTTC	CASSQLAETYNEQFF	TRBD2	NA	TRBV4-3	TRBJ2-1
TGTGCCAGCAGTTCTCGTCACGACAGGAACCATGAAAAACTGTTTTTT	CASSSRHDRNHEKLFF	NA	NA	TRBV6-5	TRBJ1-4
TGTGCCAGCTCACCATGGAGGGGTACCTCCTCTGGAAACACCATATATTTT	CASSPWRGTSSGNTIYF	NA	NA	TRBV18	TRBJ1-3
TGTGCCTGGAGTGAACGGGACAGGGGGCGGGGTGGCTACACCTTC	CAWSERDRGRGGYTF	TRBD1	NA	TRBV30	TRBJ1-2
TGTGCCAGTAGTATAGGAGGGGGGAGGGCCGGCACCGGGGAGCTGTTTTTT	CASSIGGGRAGTGELFF	NA	NA	TRBV19	TRBJ2-2
TGTGCCAGCAGCCAAGAGAGATCCAACGAGCAGTACTTC	CASSQERSNEQYF	NA	NA	TRBV4-2	TRBJ2-7
TGTGCCAGCAGCTTGGGCCAGGAAATTTACGAGCAGTACTTC	CASSLGQEIYEQYF	NA	once	TRBV5-6	TRBJ2-7